These 22 T cell receptor beta chains originate from one sample sequenced in a study of identical twins. In TCRdb, the 5' RACE reads were re-called with MiXCR into one record per CDR3 protein. The sample lists about 250,000 distinct CDR3 sequences, approximately 8.3% seen once, with over 2.5% in the top ten. The same sample was also used in a study of yellow fever vaccine responses in identical twins.

The sample consisted of CD8+ T cells sorted from blood. These receptors originate from a woman between 18 and 29 years old in good health.

This chain joins TRBV6-1 and TRBJ2-5; TRBD2 matches at 7 bases. CDR1 and CDR2 (germline): MNHNS, SASEGT. Germline trimming cut 5 bases from V and 3 bases from J; bases unmatched to any gene: 18. The CDR3 is made up of 18 amino acids. CDR3 DNA sequence: TGTGCCAGCAGTACCCTTCTCACCCTTGGCGGGGGAAAAGAGACCCAGTACTTC. Encoded protein: CASSTLLTLGGGKETQYF.

This clonotype occurred many times. The V gene is TRBV7-9, the J gene TRBJ2-7; maybe TRBD1 (5 bases). Trimming cost V 1 base and J 5 bases, with 12 bases left between them. There are 14 residues in the CDR3. Germline values: CDR1 SEHNR, CDR2 FQNEAQ (reference sequence). The CDR3 here is CASSLDPLGDEQYF. The CDR3 DNA reads TGTGCCAGCAGCTTAGATCCTTTAGGGGACGAGCAGTACTTC.

This clonotype was observed a few times. This sequence joins TRBV6-2 or TRBV6-3 and TRBJ2-1, with a weak D call TRBD2 (5 bases). Germline loops: CDR1 MNHEY, CDR2 SVGEGT. With 7 bases removed from V and 5 bases from J, the gap between germline ends came to 24 bases. The CDR3 is 17 amino acids. The CDR3 sequence: CASIGRGDQRPHNEQFF. CDR3 DNA: TGTGCCAGCATCGGACGGGGAGACCAGCGGCCGCACAATGAGCAGTTCTTC.

In its sample, this clonotype was seen many times. This chain joins TRBV4-3 and TRBJ2-7; TRBD1 aligns across 10 bases. The CDR3 is 15 amino acids. Unmatched junction bases numbered 3, after V lost 0 bases and J lost 4 bases. Germline CDR1 is LGHNA and CDR2 is YSLEER. The CDR3 loop reads CASSQDWDRGYEQYF. CDR3 in DNA: TGCGCCAGCAGCCAAGATTGGGACAGGGGTTACGAGCAGTACTTC.

The J gene is TRBJ2-1, the V gene TRBV2, with a possible D match to TRBD1 (5 bases). Germline CDR1 and CDR2: SNHLY and FYNNEI. The V gene lost 7 bases and the J gene lost 0 bases, with 10 bases spanning the gap. This CDR3 has 14 amino acids. The chain's CDR3 is CASTRQHSYNEQFF. The CDR3 DNA follows: TGTGCCAGCACCAGACAGCACTCCTACAATGAGCAGTTCTTC.

This clonotype came up many times. The chain recombines TRBV29-1 with TRBJ1-1; no clear D. Trimming left V 5 bases short and J 2 bases short, with 12 bases between. The CDR3 loop spans 13 amino acids. CDR1 SQVTM and CDR2 ANQGSEA come from the germline V gene. CDR3 loop: CSVHIWGNTEAFF. CDR3 coding DNA: TGCAGCGTTCATATTTGGGGTAACACTGAAGCTTTCTTT.

The chain is built from TRBV6-1 and TRBJ2-2; the match to TRBD1 covers 11 bases. Germline loops: CDR1 MNHNS, CDR2 SASEGT. The CDR3 runs to 15 residues. The V segment lost 6 bases and the J segment 5 bases; nucleotides outside the gene matches: 5. The CDR3 coding sequence is TGTGCCAGCAGCCTAGGACAGGGGGCGACCGGGGAGCTGTTTTTT. This codes for CASSLGQGATGELFF.

This clonotype was counted between two and nine times. The genes are TRBV25-1 and TRBJ2-7; 11 nucleotides agree with TRBD2. The CDR3 has 22 amino acids. With V trimmed by 3 bases and J by 1 base, 23 bases remained unmatched. The germline V gene encodes CDR1 MGHDK and CDR2 SYGVNS. This CDR3 is CASSDSPSNGQGRLAGSYEQYF. For the CDR3, the DNA is TGTGCCAGCAGTGATTCCCCTTCCAATGGACAGGGTAGACTAGCGGGATCCTACGAGCAGTACTTC.

This clonotype was counted between two and nine times. V usage is TRBV3-1 and J usage is TRBJ2-3, with D possibly TRBD2 on 6 matching bases. Trimming shortened V by 3 bases and J by 2 bases, and 12 bases separated the two germline ends. Germline lookup yields CDR1 LGHDT and CDR2 YNNKEL (reference sequence). The CDR3 runs 15 residues. CDR3 in amino acids: CASSQGLLLTDTQYF. CDR3 sequence (DNA): TGTGCCAGCAGCCAGGGACTCCTACTCACAGATACGCAGTATTTT.

This clonotype was seen a few times. The genes are TRBV5-1 and TRBJ2-7; maybe TRBD1 (6 bases). The CDR3 has 16 amino acids. CDR1 and CDR2 (germline): SGHRS, YFSETQ. V lost 4 bases to trimming and J lost 3 bases, with 20 bases between them. CDR3 bases: TGCGCCAGCAGCACCTCATTAGACAGGACCCGCTACGAGCAGTACTTC. Its translation is CASSTSLDRTRYEQYF.

This clonotype was counted many times. The genes are TRBV11-2 and TRBJ2-7; 8 nucleotides line up with TRBD1. CDR1 SGHAT and CDR2 FQNNGV come from the germline V gene. The V segment lost 6 bases and the J segment 10 bases; nucleotides outside the gene matches: 8. The CDR3 contains 12 residues. CDR3 amino acids: CASSGDRGPQYF. CDR3 sequence (DNA): TGTGCCAGCAGTGGCGACAGGGGCCCCCAGTACTTC.

Note on this clonotype: A much more abundant neighbour one base away suggests this may be a read error. V is TRBV20-1 and J is TRBJ2-1, with TRBD2 as a possible D gene (5 bases). V was cut by 3 bases and J by 8 bases, with 11 bases left in between. Looked up from germline, CDR1 is DFQATT and CDR2 is SNEGSKA (reference sequence). CDR3 length equals 12 residues. The CDR3 sequence is CSASVWEYEQFF. Here the CDR3 DNA reads TGCAGTGCTAGCGTTTGGGAGTATGAGCAGTTCTTC.

The chain is built from TRBV7-9 and TRBJ2-1; 9 bases match TRBD2. The CDR3 covers 17 residues. CDR1 and CDR2 from the germline V gene are SEHNR and FQNEAQ (reference sequence). The trim removed 4 bases at V and 8 bases at J, leaving 15 bases unmatched. The CDR3 reads CASSSRLAGGPRDEQFF. The DNA for the CDR3 is TGTGCCAGCAGCTCAAGACTCGCGGGGGGGCCTAGAGATGAGCAGTTCTTC. Combining the CDR3 with reference TRBV7-9 and TRBJ2-1 gives the whole variable domain DTGVSQNPRHKITKRGQNVTFRCDPISEHNRLYWYRQTLGQGPEFLTYFQNEAQLEKSRLLSDRFSAERPKGSFSTLEIQRTEQGDSAMYLCASSSRLAGGPRDEQFFGPGTRLTVL.

This clonotype was seen repeatedly, ten times or more. This chain uses TRBV7-9 with TRBJ2-7; the match to TRBD1 covers 10 bases. This CDR3 spans 15 amino acids. The ends lost 5 bases at V and 0 bases at J; junction bases unmatched: 4. Germline V gene lookup returns CDR1 SEHNR and CDR2 FQNEAQ (reference sequence). CDR3 loop: CASSGDRGPSYEQYF. CDR3 nucleotide sequence: TGTGCCAGCAGCGGGGACAGGGGACCCTCCTACGAGCAGTACTTC. The full variable domain, its missing parts supplied by reference TRBV7-9 and TRBJ2-7, is DTGVSQNPRHKITKRGQNVTFRCDPISEHNRLYWYRQTLGQGPEFLTYFQNEAQLEKSRLLSDRFSAERPKGSFSTLEIQRTEQGDSAMYLCASSGDRGPSYEQYFGPGTRLTVT.

The gene calls are TRBV7-8 and TRBJ2-2; 10 bases agree with TRBD1. The length of the CDR3 is 14 residues. In germline, CDR1 is SGHVS, CDR2 FQNEAQ. V shed 7 bases, J shed 7 bases, and the junction held 6 bases outside the gene matches. The CDR3 DNA follows: TGTGCCAGCACCGACAGGGGGCCCTTCGGGGAGCTGTTTTTT. As protein: CASTDRGPFGELFF.

The rearrangement uses TRBV6-1 and TRBJ2-1; possibly TRBD2 for D (6 bases). The germline V gene has CDR1 MNHNS and CDR2 SASEGT. CDR3 length: 15 residues. The V end was cut by 5 bases, the J end by 3 bases, with 14 bases between. The CDR3 sequence is CASSKIGGNYNEQFF. The CDR3 nucleotides read TGTGCCAGCAGTAAGATCGGGGGAAACTACAATGAGCAGTTCTTC.

This clonotype was observed a handful of times. The rearrangement joins TRBV29-1 to TRBJ1-1; D not resolved. CDR3 size: 13 residues. Germline V CDR1 and CDR2: SQVTM, ANQGSEA. With 7 bases removed from V and 1 base from J, the gap between germline ends came to 13 bases. This chain's CDR3 is CSDHFSGNTEAFF. CDR3 nucleotide sequence: TGCAGCGATCATTTTTCAGGGAACACTGAAGCTTTCTTT.

This clonotype was seen at least ten times. The chain joins TRBV11-2 to TRBJ2-1, with TRBD1 matching over 9 bases. With V trimmed by 1 base and J by 7 bases, 8 bases remained unmatched. Germline values: CDR1 SGHAT, CDR2 FQNNGV. CDR3 length: 16 amino acids. CDR3 amino acids: CASSLGWGQGLNEQFF. Here the CDR3 DNA reads TGTGCCAGCAGCTTAGGTTGGGGACAGGGTTTGAATGAGCAGTTCTTC.

This sequence joins TRBV20-1 and TRBJ2-3; 11 bases are shared with TRBD2. This CDR3 comprises 18 residues. J lost 5 bases, V lost 0 bases, and 13 bases had no gene match. The germline V gene encodes CDR1 DFQATT and CDR2 SNEGSKA (reference sequence). In nucleotides, the CDR3 is TGCAGTGCTAGAGATGGGCTAGCGGGGGGACACCTCCAAGATACGCAGTATTTT. It translates to CSARDGLAGGHLQDTQYF.

This clonotype was detected a few times. The J gene is TRBJ2-3, the V gene TRBV11-2; 7 positions agree with TRBD2. Trimming at V came to 1 base and at J to 0 bases, leaving 16 bases not matched to a gene. Germline-derived CDR1 and CDR2 are SGHAT and FQNNGV. CDR3 length: 20 amino acids. The CDR3 region is CASSLVVFSPRGGSTDTQYF. The CDR3 bases are TGTGCCAGCAGCTTAGTAGTATTCTCCCCCCGCGGGGGTAGCACAGATACGCAGTATTTT. Full variable domain (rest looked up from reference TRBV11-2 and TRBJ2-3): EAGVAQSPRYKIIEKRQSVAFWCNPISGHATLYWYQQILGQGPKLLIQFQNNGVVDDSQLPKDRFSAERLKGVDSTLKIQPAKLEDSAVYLCASSLVVFSPRGGSTDTQYFGPGTRLTVL.

This clonotype was counted between two and nine times. The CDR3 loop is CASTPASGRAQDPHRSYEQYF. Written as DNA, the CDR3 is TGTGCCAGCACCCCGGCTAGCGGGAGGGCCCAAGACCCCCATAGATCCTACGAGCAGTACTTC. This chain uses TRBV21-1 with TRBJ2-7; the table names TRBD2, a call not compared with the DNA. TRBV21-1 corresponds to a pseudogene. The CDR3 spans 21 residues.

The chain combines TRBV29-1 with TRBJ1-2; tentatively, D is TRBD1 (5 bases). Trimming removed 7 bases from V and 8 bases from J, with 11 bases in between. This CDR3 is 10 amino acids long. The germline V gene encodes CDR1 SQVTM and CDR2 ANQGSEA. The CDR3 here is CSATGEGYTF. DNA of the CDR3: TGCAGCGCAACGGGGGAGGGCTACACCTTC.